This is a list of T cell receptor beta chains from one sample in a study of blood T cell repertoires in COVID-19. Sequenced by immunoSEQ multiplex PCR; TCRdb stores in-frame clones only, minus some. The repertoire holds around 280,000 clones, with roughly 90% as singletons. The sequencing sample was made of PBMCs or T cells enriched from blood (not recorded which). The receptors here all came from a woman aged 40 to 50 who had recovered from COVID-19. Each CDR3 is given with its conserved first and last residue. The D gene is left open where the match is weak. Clone size is not always given. Where it is, it says once, few, many or a class for expanded clones.

NA	NA	TRBV27	TRBJ1-2	CASSFYTGGGYTF	TGTGCCAGCAGTTTTTACACAGGAGGGGGCTACACCTTC
NA	few	TRBV10-3	TRBJ1-3	CATHHSGLGNTIYF	TGTGCCACACACCATTCAGGGCTCGGAAACACCATATATTTT
NA	NA	TRBV5-5	TRBJ2-1	CASSQNRDSYNEQFF	TGTGCCAGCAGCCAAAACCGGGACTCATACAATGAGCAGTTCTTC
NA	NA	TRBV7-2	TRBJ1-5	CASSLDQPQHF	TGTGCCAGCAGCCTTGATCAGCCCCAGCATTTT
TRBD1	NA	TRBV5-1	TRBJ1-2	CASSLGDSFNYGYTF	TGCGCCAGCAGCTTGGGGGACAGTTTTAACTATGGCTACACCTTC
NA	few	TRBV25-1	TRBJ1-2	CASRRAGNYGYTF	TGTGCCAGCAGACGTGCCGGTAACTATGGCTACACCTTC
TRBD2	NA	TRBV7-2	TRBJ2-3	CIEGLAEPKADTQYF	TGTATTGAGGGACTAGCGGAACCGAAGGCAGATACGCAGTATTTT
NA	once	TRBV6-5	TRBJ1-2	CASSSSYRELYGYTF	TGTGCCAGCAGTTCCTCTTACAGGGAACTCTATGGCTACACCTTC
NA	NA	TRBV6-5	TRBJ2-7	CASTKQVKTYEQYF	TGTGCCAGCACCAAACAGGTCAAGACCTACGAGCAGTACTTC
TRBD1	once	TRBV2	TRBJ1-1	CASSVYQGAGTEAFF	TGTGCCAGCAGCGTATATCAGGGGGCAGGGACTGAAGCTTTCTTT
TRBD1	NA	TRBV5-5	TRBJ1-2	CASSLEPTTGIYGYTF	TGTGCCAGCAGCTTGGAACCCACGACAGGGATCTATGGCTACACCTTC
NA	NA	TRBV5-1	TRBJ1-4	CASSLLGGAGEKLFF	TGCGCCAGCAGCTTGTTAGGTGGGGCCGGGGAAAAACTGTTTTTT
NA	NA	TRBV5-1	TRBJ2-7	CASSLDRRGNEQYF	TGCGCCAGCAGCTTGGACCGGAGGGGTAACGAGCAGTACTTC
TRBD1	NA	TRBV6-6	TRBJ2-7	CASSLYSAGQGAAYEQYF	TGTGCCAGCAGTCTTTACTCTGCGGGACAGGGGGCAGCCTACGAGCAGTACTTC
TRBD2	NA	TRBV6-6	TRBJ2-7	CASLEREGPYEQYF	TGTGCCAGTCTCGAGCGGGAGGGACCCTACGAGCAGTACTTC
NA	NA	TRBV7-8	TRBJ1-1	CASSLEALPGVGASGEAFF	TGTGCCAGCAGCTTAGAAGCCTTACCCGGGGTGGGGGCGTCCGGCGAAGCTTTCTTT